These 29 T cell receptor beta chains were all obtained from the same sample, sequenced in a study of human T cells and chemical hapten exposure. The time point was: pre-sensitization, week 0. Stated treatment: therapeutic diphenylcyclopropenone sensitization with weekly scalp DPC. MiXCR, applied by TCRdb to the RACE reads, yields one record per CDR3 protein. This table has about 87,000 distinct CDR3 sequences, 9.6% appearing once. This material consisted of whole blood, taken in connection with sensitization to the hapten diphenylcyclopropenone (DPC). The source of these receptors is a woman aged 40 to 50 with alopecia areata. Some clones in this sample may be carry-over from other donors' samples.

The sample holds many counts of this clonotype. CDR3 DNA: TGTGCCAGCAGTTACCTGGGCAGCCGATCCAATAATTCACCCCTCCACTTT. Translation: CASSYLGSRSNNSPLHF. The chain carries TRBV6-2 or TRBV6-3 and TRBJ1-6, with D unresolved. V dropped 2 bases and J dropped 5 bases, with 16 bases sitting between them. This CDR3 has 17 amino acids. Per germline, CDR1 MNHEY and CDR2 SVGEGT.

The sample holds a few counts of this clonotype. This chain connects TRBV30 to TRBJ1-5, with 8 bases fitting TRBD1. CDR1 GTSNPN and CDR2 SVGIG come from the germline V gene (reference sequence). The CDR3 sequence is 12 residues long. The trim removed 5 bases at V and 7 bases at J, leaving 4 bases unmatched. CDR3 DNA: TGTGCCTGGGGACAGGGAGGGCAGCCCCAGCATTTT. Translating gives CAWGQGGQPQHF.

This clonotype was seen a handful of times. The chain employs TRBV11-2 and TRBJ2-5; maybe TRBD2 (6 bases). V was trimmed by 5 bases and J by 4 bases, leaving 17 bases between them. The CDR3 totals 15 residues. CDR1 and CDR2 from the germline V gene are SGHAT and FQNNGV. CDR3 loop: CASSPSTGVPETQYF. As DNA, the CDR3 is TGTGCCAGCAGCCCCTCTACGGGGGTACCAGAGACCCAGTACTTC.

This clonotype was detected only a few times. V is TRBV28 and J is TRBJ2-4; D uncertain. The CDR3 length is 16 residues. CDR1 MDHEN and CDR2 SYDVKM come from the germline V gene. V lost 2 bases, J lost 1 base, and 12 bases lay in between. The CDR3 region is CASSLSLALAKNIQYF. DNA of the CDR3: TGTGCCAGCAGTTTAAGCTTAGCCTTGGCCAAAAACATTCAGTACTTC.

The chain carries TRBV7-2 and TRBJ2-7; perhaps TRBD2 as D (6 bases). V dropped 3 bases and J dropped 1 base, with 13 bases sitting between them. CDR3 size: 15 residues. Germline V gives CDR1 SGHTA, CDR2 FQGNSA. The CDR3: CASSFRDWGSYEQYF. Written as DNA, the CDR3 is TGTGCCAGCAGCTTCCGGGACTGGGGTTCCTACGAGCAGTACTTC. The full variable domain, its missing parts supplied by reference TRBV7-2 and TRBJ2-7, is GAGVSQSPSNKVTEKGKDVELRCDPISGHTALYWYRQSLGQGLEFLIYFQGNSAPDKSGLPSDRFSAERTGGSVSTLTIQRTQQEDSAVYLCASSFRDWGSYEQYFGPGTRLTVT.

The chain recombines TRBV6-1 with TRBJ2-1; tentative D call: TRBD1 (6 bases). V lost 5 bases and J 4 bases, leaving 12 bases between the germline ends. The CDR3 is 14 amino acids. Germline lookup yields CDR1 MNHNS and CDR2 SASEGT. The CDR3 DNA reads as TGTGCCAGCAGTCTCCCGGACAGTTACAATGAGCAGTTCTTC. It translates to CASSLPDSYNEQFF.

This chain connects TRBV4-1 to TRBJ1-5; D is possibly TRBD1 (6 bases). The germline V and J ends were trimmed by 0 bases and 3 bases, with 9 bases remaining between them. CDR3 size: 15 residues. CDR1 and CDR2 from the germline V gene are MGHRA and YSYEKL. CDR3 protein: CASSQDTGPNQPQHF. The CDR3 nucleotides are TGCGCCAGCAGCCAAGATACAGGGCCCAATCAGCCCCAGCATTTT.

In this sample, this clonotype turned up many times. The chain is built from TRBV7-6 and TRBJ1-5; 7 positions agree with TRBD1. Looked up from germline, CDR1 is SGHVS and CDR2 is FNYEAQ. This CDR3 is built from 15 residues. The J segment lost 3 bases and the V segment lost 1 base, leaving 3 bases of the junction unmatched. This CDR3 reads CASSLGQGLNQPQHF. DNA for the CDR3: TGTGCCAGCAGCTTAGGACAGGGACTCAATCAGCCCCAGCATTTT.

This clonotype was seen more than once but under ten times. J is TRBJ2-2 and V is TRBV7-9, with D perhaps matching TRBD2 (6 bases). The CDR3 sequence is 14 residues long. Germline V gene lookup returns CDR1 SEHNR and CDR2 FQNEAQ (reference sequence). Trimming stripped 4 bases from V and 4 bases from J, with 10 bases between. CDR3 sequence reads: CASSSGLSTGELFF. The CDR3 DNA sequence: TGTGCCAGCAGCTCGGGACTCTCCACCGGGGAGCTGTTTTTT.

Concerning this clonotype: The junction and the germline gene differ at one end; a read error may be behind it. The chain uses TRBV7-8 and TRBJ2-3; unclear D gene. Per the germline V gene, CDR1 is SGHVS and CDR2 is FQNEAQ. There are 13 residues in the CDR3. The CDR3 nucleotides are TGTGCCAGCAGCGCCCAAGCTACGGATACGCGGTATTTT. This codes for CASSAQATDTRYF.

This clonotype was seen repeatedly, ten times or more. This rearrangement joins TRBV5-1 to TRBJ2-7; D ambiguous. V was cut by 0 bases and J by 2 bases, with 6 bases left in between. This CDR3 region has 13 residues. Germline CDR1 reads SGHRS; CDR2 reads YFSETQ. The CDR3 DNA is TGCGCCAGCAGCTTGGGACCTGCCTACGAGCAGTACTTC. It translates to CASSLGPAYEQYF.

J is TRBJ1-5 and V is TRBV12-5; D gene unclear. The CDR3 sequence is 15 residues long. CDR1 is LGHNT and CDR2 is FRNRAP in the germline V gene. DNA of the CDR3: TGTGCCCTCCGCCGGGCGGGGAACAGCAATCAGCCCCAGCATTTT. Its translation: CALRRAGNSNQPQHF.

This chain connects TRBV20-1 to TRBJ2-7, with D perhaps matching TRBD2 (6 bases). CDR1 and CDR2 (germline): DFQATT, SNEGSKA (reference sequence). Trimming shortened V by 1 base and J by 7 bases, and 20 bases separated the two germline ends. The CDR3 has 15 residues. This chain's CDR3 is CSARVPGLNLREQYF. For the CDR3, the DNA is TGCAGTGCTAGAGTCCCGGGACTCAATCTACGAGAGCAGTACTTC.

This clonotype has a count of ten or more. A junction end diverges from the germline sequence, so it may reflect a read error. The chain is built from TRBV7-7 and TRBJ2-5; D is unclear. The CDR3 consists of 14 residues. Germline CDR1 SSHAT, CDR2 FNYEAQ (reference sequence). The CDR3 DNA reads TGTGCTAGCAGCTTCGGACCAAGTCAAGAGACCCAGTACTTC. Translation gives CASSFGPSQETQYF.

J is TRBJ1-6 and V is TRBV5-1; 10 bases agree with TRBD1. J was trimmed by 7 bases and V by 3 bases; bases with no gene match: 7. The CDR3 contains 16 residues. Per the germline V gene, CDR1 is SGHRS and CDR2 is YFSETQ. CDR3 loop: CASSSGTGERNSPLHF. CDR3 in DNA: TGCGCCAGCAGCTCGGGGACAGGGGAAAGAAATTCACCCCTCCACTTT.

Ten or more counts support this clonotype. The chain uses TRBV11-2 and TRBJ1-6; 11 bases agree with TRBD1. Germline CDR1 and CDR2: SGHAT and FQNNGV. Trimming removed 5 bases from V and 8 bases from J; junction bases left unmatched: 5. This CDR3 is 15 amino acids long. CDR3 amino acids: CASSPRDRGDSPLHF. The CDR3 nucleotides read TGTGCCAGCAGCCCCCGGGACAGGGGGGATTCACCCCTCCACTTT.

This clonotype showed up many times. The V gene is TRBV15, the J gene TRBJ2-7; no clear D gene. V was clipped by 3 bases and J by 2 bases, with 17 bases between them. Germline-derived CDR1 and CDR2 are LNHNV and YYDKDF (reference sequence). The CDR3 contains 16 residues. The CDR3 reads CATSRPFGENAYEQYF. The CDR3 nucleotides are TGTGCCACCAGCAGGCCCTTCGGAGAAAACGCCTACGAGCAGTACTTC. The complete variable domain, with remaining parts taken from reference TRBV15 and TRBJ2-7, reads DAMVIQNPRYQVTQFGKPVTLSCSQTLNHNVMYWYQQKSSQAPKLLFHYYDKDFNNEADTPDNFQSRRPNTSFCFLDIRSPGLGDTAMYLCATSRPFGENAYEQYFGPGTRLTVT.

Of note for this clonotype: One base away lies a much larger clone, so this may be a sequencing read error. The CDR3 spells CASSHGNEQFF. The CDR3 DNA follows: TGTGCCAGCAGCCATGGAAATGAGCAGTTCTTC. V is TRBV7-9 and J is TRBJ2-1; D ambiguous. Germline V gene lookup returns CDR1 SEHNR and CDR2 FQNEAQ (reference sequence). With 5 bases removed from V and 7 bases from J, the gap between germline ends came to 6 bases. The length of the CDR3 is 11 residues. The full variable domain, rest sourced from reference TRBV7-9 and TRBJ2-1, is DTGVSQNPRHKITKRGQNVTFRCDPISEHNRLYWYRQTLGQGPEFLTYFQNEAQLEKSRLLSDRFSAERPKGSFSTLEIQRTEQGDSAMYLCASSHGNEQFFGPGTRLTVL.

This clonotype was detected a few times. This chain links TRBV29-1 with TRBJ2-7, with D perhaps TRBD1 (5 bases). The CDR3 contains 12 residues. Trimming removed 3 bases from V and 5 bases from J, with 11 bases in between. Germline loops: CDR1 SQVTM, CDR2 ANQGSEA. In nucleotides, the CDR3 is TGCAGCGTTGACCAGGGTGGAAACGAGCAGTACTTC. Protein product: CSVDQGGNEQYF.

This clonotype was seen many times. This chain links TRBV29-1 with TRBJ2-3, with D possibly TRBD2 on 5 matching bases. Between the trimmed V and J ends, which lost 8 bases and 4 bases, there was a span of 10 bases. CDR3 length equals 11 residues. The V gene's germline CDR1 is SQVTM and CDR2 ANQGSEA. CDR3 DNA sequence: TGCAGCTTTTCTAGCTCAGATACGCAGTATTTT. This sequence encodes CSFSSSDTQYF.

This clonotype was found a few times. The chain recombines TRBV7-8 with TRBJ1-6; D not resolved. The germline gives CDR1 SGHVS, CDR2 FQNEAQ. This CDR3 is built from 12 residues. V was shortened by 0 bases and J by 15 bases, with 9 bases between the two germline ends. This chain's CDR3 is CASSLALEDLHF. The CDR3 DNA is TGTGCCAGCAGCTTAGCGCTAGAGGACCTCCACTTT.

In this sample, this clonotype turned up many times. This rearrangement joins TRBV4-1 to TRBJ2-4, with a tentative D call TRBD2 (5 bases). CDR1 and CDR2 from the germline V gene are MGHRA and YSYEKL. Trimming took 4 bases from V and 8 from J, leaving 21 bases between them. This CDR3 region has 16 residues. The CDR3 DNA sequence: TGCGCCAGCAGCCTGGACTGGCTGGCGGGCCGCGACATTCAGTACTTC. Its protein is CASSLDWLAGRDIQYF.

This clonotype was picked up many times. The V call is TRBV4-3, the J call TRBJ2-3; D is tentatively TRBD1 or TRBD2 (6 bases each). This CDR3 spans 16 amino acids. V was clipped by 4 bases and J by 2 bases, with 16 bases between them. Germline V gives CDR1 LGHNA, CDR2 YSLEER. CDR3 residues: CASSRAGTGITDTQYF. DNA for the CDR3: TGCGCCAGCAGCCGAGCGGGCACAGGGATCACAGATACGCAGTATTTT.

This clonotype was seen many times. V gene TRBV27 combines with J gene TRBJ2-5; the match to TRBD2 covers 7 bases. Germline CDR1 and CDR2: MNHEY and SMNVEV (reference sequence). The length of the CDR3 is 13 residues. V lost 4 bases to trimming and J lost 10 bases; unmatched junction nucleotides: 9. CDR3 in amino acids: CASSSSGVTIQYF. The CDR3 DNA is TGTGCCAGCAGTTCGAGCGGGGTCACCATCCAGTACTTC.

This clonotype was detected a few times. This chain joins TRBV7-9 and TRBJ2-1; no firm D call. The length of the CDR3 is 15 residues. Germline V lookup: CDR1 SEHNR, CDR2 FQNEAQ (reference sequence). Trimming removed 3 bases at V and 1 base at J, with 10 bases between. DNA of the CDR3: TGTGCCAGCAGCTTCCCCTATGGATCCTACAATGAGCAGTTCTTC. Its translation is CASSFPYGSYNEQFF.

This clonotype has just a few counts. The chain is built from TRBV9 and TRBJ2-7; perhaps TRBD2 as D (5 bases). Germline V gene data show CDR1 as SGDLS and CDR2 as YYNGEE. V lost 3 bases to trimming and J lost 5 bases, with 21 bases between them. The CDR3 is 16 residues long. CDR3: CASSGFPGNSINEQYF. Here the CDR3 DNA reads TGTGCCAGCAGCGGGTTTCCCGGGAATAGTATCAACGAGCAGTACTTC.

This chain uses TRBV7-2 with TRBJ1-3; no reliable D call. Germline values: CDR1 SGHTA, CDR2 FQGNSA. The CDR3 contains 12 residues. With 3 bases removed from V and 6 bases from J, the gap between germline ends came to 6 bases. In DNA, the CDR3 is TGTGCCAGCAGCTTGGTAGAAAACACCATATATTTT. Encoded protein: CASSLVENTIYF.

In its sample, this clonotype was seen many times. This chain connects TRBV28 to TRBJ2-7; D gene ambiguous. Trimming left V 10 bases short and J 9 bases short, with 16 bases between. Germline V gene sequence: CDR1 MDHEN, CDR2 SYDVKM. CDR3 length: 11 residues. The CDR3 loop reads CAIQGRALQYF. The DNA of the CDR3 is TGTGCCATCCAAGGGCGAGCCTTGCAGTACTTC.

The gene calls are TRBV7-6 and TRBJ2-7, with TRBD1 matching over 8 bases. Trimming took 5 bases from V and 4 from J; bases not matched to a gene: 7. Germline CDR1 reads SGHVS; CDR2 reads FNYEAQ. This CDR3 spans 14 amino acids. The CDR3 coding sequence is TGTGCCAGCAGCCCCCGGACAGGGAAATACGAGCAGTACTTC. This codes for CASSPRTGKYEQYF.